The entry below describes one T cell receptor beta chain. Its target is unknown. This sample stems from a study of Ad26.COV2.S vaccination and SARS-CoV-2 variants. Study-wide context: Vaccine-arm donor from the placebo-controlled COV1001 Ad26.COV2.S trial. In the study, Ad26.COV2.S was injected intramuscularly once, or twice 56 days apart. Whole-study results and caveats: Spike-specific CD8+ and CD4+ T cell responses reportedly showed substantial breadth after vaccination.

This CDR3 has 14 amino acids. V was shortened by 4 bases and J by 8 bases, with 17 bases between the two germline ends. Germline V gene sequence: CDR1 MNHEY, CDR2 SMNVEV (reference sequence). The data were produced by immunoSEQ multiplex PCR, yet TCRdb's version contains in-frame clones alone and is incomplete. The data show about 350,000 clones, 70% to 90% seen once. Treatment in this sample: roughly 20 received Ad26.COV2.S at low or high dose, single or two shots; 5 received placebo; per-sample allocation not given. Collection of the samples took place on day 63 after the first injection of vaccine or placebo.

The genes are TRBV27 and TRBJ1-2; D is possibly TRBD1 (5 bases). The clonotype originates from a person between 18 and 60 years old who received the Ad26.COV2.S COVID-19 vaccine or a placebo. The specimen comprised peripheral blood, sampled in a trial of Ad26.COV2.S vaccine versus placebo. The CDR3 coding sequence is TGTGCCAGCAGTTCCAACCGGGGGTTAGAGGGCTACACCTTC. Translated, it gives CASSSNRGLEGYTF.